Listed here are 14 T cell receptor beta chains from one sample, sequenced in a study of PD-L1 blockade in urothelial cancer. This sample's time point: peripheral blood 6 weeks after treatment start. The method was immunoSEQ multiplex PCR; TCRdb's version includes in-frame clones alone and lacks a portion of them. The sample has more than 60,000 clones, roughly 90% seen once. The sample in question was PBMCs, obtained around atezolizumab (anti-PD-L1) treatment. The origin of the receptors is a man in his sixties with urothelial cancer.

The CDR3 spells CASSIRLAGDETQYF. The CDR3 bases are TGTGCCAGTAGTATACGACTAGCGGGAGATGAGACCCAGTACTTC. The chain links TRBV19 to TRBJ2-5, with TRBD2 matching 12 bases. Trimming cost V 2 bases and J 5 bases; bases outside gene matches: 3. CDR3 length equals 15 residues. Looked up from germline, CDR1 is LNHDA and CDR2 is SQIVND (reference sequence).

V and J are TRBV30 and TRBJ1-5; 7 bases agree with TRBD1. In germline, CDR1 is GTSNPN, CDR2 SVGIG (reference sequence). The CDR3 sequence is 14 residues long. Unmatched junction bases numbered 6, after V lost 3 bases and J lost 4 bases. The CDR3: CAWSGTAVNQPQHF. As DNA, the CDR3 is TGTGCCTGGAGCGGGACAGCCGTTAATCAGCCCCAGCATTTT.

The chain links TRBV7-3 to TRBJ2-7; D call uncertain. The germline V and J ends were trimmed by 0 bases and 7 bases, with 10 bases remaining between them. In germline, CDR1 is SGHTA, CDR2 FQGTGA. The CDR3 runs 13 residues. The CDR3 DNA reads TGTGCCAGCAGCTTAACGACCGTGACAGAGCAGTACTTC. It specifies CASSLTTVTEQYF.

The V gene is TRBV19, the J gene TRBJ1-1, with TRBD1 matching over 8 bases. With V trimmed by 4 bases and J by 3 bases, 7 bases remained unmatched. Germline CDR1 and CDR2: LNHDA and SQIVND (reference sequence). The CDR3 runs 15 residues. The CDR3 region has the DNA TGTGCCAGTAGTACCCGGACAGGGTTGGACACTGAAGCTTTCTTT. Translation: CASSTRTGLDTEAFF.

CDR3 bases: TGTGCCAGCAGCTTAAGGGGGGGCCATGGAGATACGCAGTATTTT. It specifies CASSLRGGHGDTQYF. The chain combines TRBV11-3 with TRBJ2-3; a possible D gene is TRBD2 (7 bases). From germline, CDR1 is SGHNT and CDR2 YENEEA. Trimming stripped 2 bases from V and 5 bases from J, with 14 bases between. The CDR3 totals 15 residues. The full variable domain, in which reference TRBV11-3 and TRBJ2-3 provide the parts outside the CDR3, is EAGVVQSPRYKIIEKKQPVAFWCNPISGHNTLYWYLQNLGQGPELLIRYENEEAVDDSQLPKDRFSAERLKGVDSTLKIQPAELGDSAVYLCASSLRGGHGDTQYFGPGTRLTVL.

The V call is TRBV20-1, the J call TRBJ2-7, with D unclear. The ends were cut back, 7 bases at V and 3 bases at J, with 10 bases in the middle. CDR3 length equals 11 residues. The germline V gene has CDR1 DFQATT and CDR2 SNEGSKA (reference sequence). CDR3: CSGPNNYEQYF. The DNA for the CDR3 is TGCAGTGGCCCCAACAACTACGAGCAGTACTTC.

This chain joins TRBV2 and TRBJ1-1, with TRBD1 as a possible D gene (5 bases). V dropped 5 bases and J dropped 3 bases, with 7 bases sitting between them. There are 12 residues in the CDR3. Germline assignment: CDR1 SNHLY and CDR2 FYNNEI. The DNA for the CDR3 is TGTGCCAGCAGTCCGGGGGACACTGAAGCTTTCTTT. Residues: CASSPGDTEAFF. Full variable domain (remainder filled in from reference TRBV2 and TRBJ1-1): EPEVTQTPSHQVTQMGQEVILRCVPISNHLYFYWYRQILGQKVEFLVSFYNNEISEKSEIFDDQFSVERPDGSNFTLKIRSTKLEDSAMYFCASSPGDTEAFFGQGTRLTVV.

The rearrangement joins TRBV28 to TRBJ2-5; 15 nucleotides agree with TRBD2. CDR1 and CDR2 (germline): MDHEN, SYDVKM. Losses at the gene ends were 1 base for V and 7 bases for J; bases not matched to a gene: 4. CDR3 length: 16 residues. This CDR3 is CASSLSGLAGGGTQYF. Written as DNA, the CDR3 is TGTGCCAGCAGTTTATCGGGACTAGCGGGAGGTGGGACCCAGTACTTC.

The chain is built from TRBV7-9 and TRBJ1-5; possible D gene TRBD1, 6 bases. CDR1 is SEHNR, CDR2 FQNEAQ, per germline (reference sequence). Trimming stripped 5 bases from V and 5 bases from J, with 10 bases between. The CDR3 is 13 amino acids. The CDR3 sequence: CASSPYRDQPQHF. In DNA, the CDR3 is TGTGCCAGCAGCCCCTACAGGGATCAGCCCCAGCATTTT.

The CDR3 is CASSYSMRGYTF. Here the CDR3 DNA reads TGTGCCAGCAGTTACTCGATGCGGGGCTACACCTTC. V usage is TRBV6-5 and J usage is TRBJ1-2; D remains ambiguous. This CDR3 comprises 12 residues. Deletions cut 0 bases from V and 8 bases from J, with 7 bases between. Looked up from germline, CDR1 is MNHEY and CDR2 is SVGAGI.

The rearrangement joins TRBV9 to TRBJ2-1; 9 bases are shared with TRBD2. Germline assignment: CDR1 SGDLS and CDR2 YYNGEE. J was trimmed by 6 bases and V by 9 bases; bases with no gene match: 7. This CDR3 comprises 13 residues. CDR3: CATNQAGGNEQFF. For the CDR3, the DNA is TGTGCCACGAACCAAGCGGGGGGCAATGAGCAGTTCTTC.

J is TRBJ1-5 and V is TRBV23-1; 7 bases fit TRBD1. TRBV23-1 has ORF status, its function being uncertain. The CDR3 is made up of 13 amino acids. Trimming at V came to 8 bases and at J to 6 bases, leaving 7 bases not matched to a gene. CDR3 nucleotides: TGCGCCAGCTCTGACAGGGTCTCTCAGCCCCAGCATTTT. Protein: CASSDRVSQPQHF.

The chain has TRBV5-1 and TRBJ2-5, with TRBD2 matching 8 bases. The CDR3 length is 14 residues. Germline CDR1 reads SGHRS; CDR2 reads YFSETQ. The ends lost 4 bases at V and 5 bases at J; junction bases unmatched: 7. The CDR3 DNA is TGCGCCAGCAGCCTGGACACGGGAGGGGAGACCCAGTACTTC. It translates to CASSLDTGGETQYF.

This rearrangement joins TRBV5-8 to TRBJ2-3; D is undetermined. Trimming took off 1 base at V and 6 bases at J, with 15 bases between the two ends. The CDR3 loop spans 15 amino acids. CDR1 is SGHTS, CDR2 YDEGEE, per germline. This chain's CDR3 is CASSLYVQIFDTQYF. CDR3 nucleotide sequence: TGTGCCAGCAGCTTGTATGTACAGATATTTGATACGCAGTATTTT.